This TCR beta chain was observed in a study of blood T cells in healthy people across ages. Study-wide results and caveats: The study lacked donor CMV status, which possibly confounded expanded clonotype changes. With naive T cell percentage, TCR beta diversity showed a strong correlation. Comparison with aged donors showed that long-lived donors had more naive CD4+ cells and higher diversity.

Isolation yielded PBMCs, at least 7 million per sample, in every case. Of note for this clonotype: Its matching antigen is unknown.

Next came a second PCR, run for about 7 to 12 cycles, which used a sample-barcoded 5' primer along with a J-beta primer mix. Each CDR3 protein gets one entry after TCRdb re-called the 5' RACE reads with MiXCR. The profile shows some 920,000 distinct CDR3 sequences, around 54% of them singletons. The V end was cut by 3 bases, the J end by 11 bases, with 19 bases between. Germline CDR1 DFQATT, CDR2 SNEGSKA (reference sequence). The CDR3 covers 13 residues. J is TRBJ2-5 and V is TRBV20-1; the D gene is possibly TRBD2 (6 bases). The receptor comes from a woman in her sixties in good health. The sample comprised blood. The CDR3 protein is CSASKAGRNEQYF. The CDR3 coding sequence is TGCAGTGCTAGTAAAGCGGGTAGGAATGAGCAGTACTTC.